This is a list of T cell receptor beta chains from one sample in a study of cytomegalovirus exposure and HLA in healthy donors. Assay used: immunoSEQ multiplex PCR; TCRdb lists only in-frame clones, some missing. This sample has around 99,000 clones, with 77% found just once. Sample: PBMCs. Source of these receptors: a man aged 50 or older in good health and CMV-seropositive. Each CDR3 is given with its conserved first and last residue. A D gene is named only where the DNA matches it firmly.

TRBV6-5	NA	TRBJ1-2	CASRQGAQAGYTF
TRBV11-2	NA	TRBJ1-1	CASSNRQLTVSEAFF
TRBV5-1	TRBD1	TRBJ2-7	CASSGGQGSYEQYF
TRBV2	NA	TRBJ2-7	CASRPDSPYEQYF
TRBV11-1	TRBD1	TRBJ1-6	CASSLTGQSSPLHF
TRBV7-2	NA	TRBJ1-2	CASSLIPQYGYPF
TRBV5-1	TRBD2	TRBJ2-1	CATAPSGGSYNEQFF
TRBV30	NA	TRBJ2-1	CAWSVRDEQFF
TRBV28	NA	TRBJ2-7	CASSNTGRSSYEQYF
TRBV19	TRBD1	TRBJ1-1	CASSPMDRGLSTEAFF
TRBV7-9	TRBD1	TRBJ2-7	CASRAPGDRVGYEQYF
TRBV7-2	NA	TRBJ1-5	CASSLGGRLSNQPQHF
TRBV14	NA	TRBJ2-7	CASSQLRGAAYEQYF
TRBV18	NA	TRBJ1-2	CASSPAGGDYGYTF
TRBV4-1	NA	TRBJ2-1	CASSQEGERRGSNEQFF
TRBV6-5	NA	TRBJ1-2	CASSLNGDDYGYTF
TRBV7-2	NA	TRBJ2-7	CASRLGASTSYEQYF
TRBV21-1	NA	TRBJ2-1	CAILQAGGTLGNEQFF
TRBV29-1	NA	TRBJ1-2	CSAVGPNYGYTF
TRBV5-6	NA	TRBJ2-5	CASSRGAETQYF
TRBV7-8	NA	TRBJ2-3	CASSPRRALSTDTQYF
TRBV4-3	TRBD1	TRBJ2-2	CASSQDRGTANTGELFF
TRBV23-1	NA	TRBJ1-1	CASSQNQKCPEAFF
TRBV6-5	TRBD1	TRBJ1-2	CASTLYRGHYGYTF
TRBV28	TRBD2	TRBJ2-3	CASSRSWASGEVPDTQYF
TRBV28	NA	TRBJ2-1	CASSGEGGLLYNEQFF
TRBV2	NA	TRBJ1-2	CASSDLFYGYTF
TRBV5-1	TRBD1	TRBJ2-3	CASSPGDSSYSSLSQYF
TRBV20-1	NA	TRBJ2-3	CSHWTRDTQYF
TRBV6-1	NA	TRBJ1-6	CASNRIGHMNSPLHF
TRBV11-3	TRBD1	TRBJ2-5	CASSPGALTGDKETQYF
TRBV5-8	TRBD1	TRBJ1-6	CASSLDRGSSPLHF
TRBV7-9	TRBD2	TRBJ2-5	CASSPRLLAGGRETQYF
TRBV7-9	NA	TRBJ1-4	CASSLESDEKLFF
TRBV27	NA	TRBJ1-2	CASSLTGNYGYPF
TRBV7-9	NA	TRBJ1-1	CASSRQENTEAFF
TRBV28	TRBD1	TRBJ2-7	CASTGPGQGGYEQYF
TRBV16	TRBD2	TRBJ2-3	CASSQSITTSGGTDTQYF
TRBV5-1	NA	TRBJ1-1	CASSSIPGLEAFF
TRBV29-1	NA	TRBJ1-2	CSVEFRGNYGYTF
TRBV30	NA	TRBJ1-6	CAWTITREVNSPLHF
TRBV19	TRBD1	TRBJ1-1	CASTVGQLNTEAFF
TRBV4-2	TRBD1	TRBJ2-3	CASSQLLDRDTDTQYF
TRBV4-1	TRBD1	TRBJ2-5	CASSQGDRSQETQYF
TRBV18	NA	TRBJ1-1	CASSPQGREAFF
TRBV11-3	NA	TRBJ2-2	CASSLPGTGELFF
TRBV2	NA	TRBJ1-2	CASSRGSSNYGYTF
TRBV5-4	NA	TRBJ2-1	CASSLVGQSVNEQFF
TRBV18	NA	TRBJ1-1	CASSPPASGNTEAFF
TRBV11-2	TRBD2	TRBJ2-6	CASSLERGVGANVLTF
TRBV2	NA	TRBJ2-2	CASRATDMTGELFF